This TCR beta chain was captured in a study of T cell responses to AZD1222 COVID-19 vaccine. Assay: immunoSEQ multiplex PCR; the TCRdb copy retains only in-frame clones and omits some. In the table there are approximately 89,000 clones, more than 70% of which are singletons. V shed 6 bases and J shed 5 bases, with 22 bases lying between them. Per germline, CDR1 SQVTM and CDR2 ANQGSEA. CDR3 length: 15 amino acids. This TCR came from an adult in good health. This material consisted of peripheral blood, taken on day 0 of AZD1222 vaccination. The chain recombines TRBV29-1 with TRBJ1-2; no clear D. The CDR3 protein is CSVNSFERSGYGYTF. The CDR3 DNA reads as TGCAGCGTGAACTCCTTCGAGAGGTCGGGATATGGCTACACCTTC.